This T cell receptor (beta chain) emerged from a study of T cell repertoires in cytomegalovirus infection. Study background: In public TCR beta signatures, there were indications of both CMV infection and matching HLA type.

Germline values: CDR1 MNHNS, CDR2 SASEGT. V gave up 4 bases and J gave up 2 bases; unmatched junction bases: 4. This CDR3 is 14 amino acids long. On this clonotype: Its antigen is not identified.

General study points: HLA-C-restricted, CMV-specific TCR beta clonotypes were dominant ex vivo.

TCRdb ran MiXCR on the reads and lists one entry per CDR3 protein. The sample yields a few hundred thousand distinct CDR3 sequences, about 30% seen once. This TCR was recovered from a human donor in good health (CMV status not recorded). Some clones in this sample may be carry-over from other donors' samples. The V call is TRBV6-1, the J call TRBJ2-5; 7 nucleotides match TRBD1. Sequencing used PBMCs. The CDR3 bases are TGTGCCAGCAGTGCCGGGACAGCACAAGAGACCCAGTACTTC. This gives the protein CASSAGTAQETQYF.